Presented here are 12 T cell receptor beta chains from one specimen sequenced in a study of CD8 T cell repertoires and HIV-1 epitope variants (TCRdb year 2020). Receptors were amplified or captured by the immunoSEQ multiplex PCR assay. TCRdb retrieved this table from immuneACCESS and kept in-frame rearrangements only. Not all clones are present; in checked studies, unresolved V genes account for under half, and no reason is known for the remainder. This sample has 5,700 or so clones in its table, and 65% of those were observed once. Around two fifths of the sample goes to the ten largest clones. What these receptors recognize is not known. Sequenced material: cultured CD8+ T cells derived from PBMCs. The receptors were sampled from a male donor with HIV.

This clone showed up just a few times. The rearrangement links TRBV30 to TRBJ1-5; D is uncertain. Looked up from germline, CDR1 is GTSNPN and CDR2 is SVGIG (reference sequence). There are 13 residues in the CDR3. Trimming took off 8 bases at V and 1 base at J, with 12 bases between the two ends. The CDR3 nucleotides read TGTGCCCTTCGGGGTCTCAGCAATCAGCCCCAGCATTTT. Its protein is CALRGLSNQPQHF.

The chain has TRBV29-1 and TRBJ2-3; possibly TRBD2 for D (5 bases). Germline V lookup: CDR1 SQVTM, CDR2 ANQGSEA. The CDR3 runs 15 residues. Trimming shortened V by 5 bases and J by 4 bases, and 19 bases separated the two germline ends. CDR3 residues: CSVTHFLGDSDTQYF. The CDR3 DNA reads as TGCAGCGTTACTCACTTTCTCGGGGATTCAGATACGCAGTATTTT.

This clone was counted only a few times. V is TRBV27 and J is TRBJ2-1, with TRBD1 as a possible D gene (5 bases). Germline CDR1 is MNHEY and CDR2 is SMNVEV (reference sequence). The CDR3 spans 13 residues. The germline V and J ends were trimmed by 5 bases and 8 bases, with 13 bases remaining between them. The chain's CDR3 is CASSTQVWDEQFF. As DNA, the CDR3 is TGTGCCAGCAGTACACAGGTCTGGGATGAGCAGTTCTTC.

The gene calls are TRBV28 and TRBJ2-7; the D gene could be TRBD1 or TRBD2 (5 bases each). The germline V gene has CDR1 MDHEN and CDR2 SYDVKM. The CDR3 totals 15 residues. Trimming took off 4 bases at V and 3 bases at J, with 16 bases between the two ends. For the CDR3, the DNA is TGTGCCAGCAGTTCTATTGGGGACCAAGGCTACGAGCAGTACTTC. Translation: CASSSIGDQGYEQYF. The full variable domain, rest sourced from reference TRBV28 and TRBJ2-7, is DVKVTQSSRYLVKRTGEKVFLECVQDMDHENMFWYRQDPGLGLRLIYFSYDVKMKEKGDIPEGYSVSREKKERFSLILESASTNQTSMYLCASSSIGDQGYEQYFGPGTRLTVT.

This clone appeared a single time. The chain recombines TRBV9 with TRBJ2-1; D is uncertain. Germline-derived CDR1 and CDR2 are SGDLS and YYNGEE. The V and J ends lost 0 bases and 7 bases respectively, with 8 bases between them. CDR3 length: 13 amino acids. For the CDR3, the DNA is TGTGCCAGCAGCGTAGAGAGTCGGAATGAGCAGTTCTTC. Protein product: CASSVESRNEQFF.

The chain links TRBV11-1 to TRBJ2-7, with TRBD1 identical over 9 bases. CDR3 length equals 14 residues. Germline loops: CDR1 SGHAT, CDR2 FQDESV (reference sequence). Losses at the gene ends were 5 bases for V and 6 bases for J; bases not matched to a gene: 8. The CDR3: CASSPRDRDVEQYF. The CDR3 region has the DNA TGTGCCAGCAGCCCGAGGGACAGGGATGTCGAGCAGTACTTC.

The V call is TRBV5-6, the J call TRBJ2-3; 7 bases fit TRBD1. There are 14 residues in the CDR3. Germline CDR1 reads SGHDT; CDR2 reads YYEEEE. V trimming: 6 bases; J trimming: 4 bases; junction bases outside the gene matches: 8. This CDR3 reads CASNSGGFADTQYF. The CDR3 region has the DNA TGTGCCAGCAACTCAGGGGGTTTCGCAGATACGCAGTATTTT.

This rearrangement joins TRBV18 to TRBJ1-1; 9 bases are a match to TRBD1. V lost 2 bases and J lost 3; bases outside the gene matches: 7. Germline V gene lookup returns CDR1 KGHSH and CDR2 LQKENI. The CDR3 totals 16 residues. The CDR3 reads CASSPSPGQGYTEAFF. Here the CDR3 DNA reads TGTGCCAGCTCACCATCCCCCGGACAGGGGTACACTGAAGCTTTCTTT.

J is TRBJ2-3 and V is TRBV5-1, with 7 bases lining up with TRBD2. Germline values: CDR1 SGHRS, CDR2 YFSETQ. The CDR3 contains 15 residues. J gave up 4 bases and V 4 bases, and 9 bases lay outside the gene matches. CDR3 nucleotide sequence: TGCGCCAGCAGCGCCGGGACTACCGGTGCAGATACGCAGTATTTT. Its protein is CASSAGTTGADTQYF.

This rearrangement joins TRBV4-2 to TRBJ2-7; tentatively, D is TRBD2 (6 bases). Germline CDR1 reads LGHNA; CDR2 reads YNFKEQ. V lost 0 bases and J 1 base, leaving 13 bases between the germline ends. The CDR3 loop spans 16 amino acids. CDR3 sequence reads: CASSQEVGGVSYEQYF. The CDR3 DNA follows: TGTGCCAGCAGCCAAGAGGTGGGAGGAGTATCCTACGAGCAGTACTTC.

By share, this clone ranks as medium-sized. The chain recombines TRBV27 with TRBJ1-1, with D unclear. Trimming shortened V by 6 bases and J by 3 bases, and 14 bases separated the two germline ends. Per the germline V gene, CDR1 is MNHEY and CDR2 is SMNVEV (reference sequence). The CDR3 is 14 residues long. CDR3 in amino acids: CASSPSDTYTEAFF. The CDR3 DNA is TGTGCCAGCAGCCCCTCCGACACTTACACTGAAGCTTTCTTT.

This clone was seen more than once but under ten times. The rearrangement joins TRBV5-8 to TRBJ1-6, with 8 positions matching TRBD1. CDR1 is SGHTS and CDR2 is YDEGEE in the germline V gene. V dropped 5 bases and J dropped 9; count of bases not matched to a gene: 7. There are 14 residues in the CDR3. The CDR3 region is CASSRDRGGSPLHF. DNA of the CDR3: TGTGCCAGCAGTCGAGACAGGGGTGGTTCACCCCTCCACTTT.